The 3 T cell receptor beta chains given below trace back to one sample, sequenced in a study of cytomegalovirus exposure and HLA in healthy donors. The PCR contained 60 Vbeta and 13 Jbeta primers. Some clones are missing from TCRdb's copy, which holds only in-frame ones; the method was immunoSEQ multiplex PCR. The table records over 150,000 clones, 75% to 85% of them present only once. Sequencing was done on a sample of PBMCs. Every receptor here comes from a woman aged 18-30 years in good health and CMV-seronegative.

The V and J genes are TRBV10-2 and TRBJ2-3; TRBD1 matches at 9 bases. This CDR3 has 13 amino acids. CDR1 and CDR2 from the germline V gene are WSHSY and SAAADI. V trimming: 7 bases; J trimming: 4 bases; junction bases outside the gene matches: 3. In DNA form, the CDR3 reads TGCGCCAGCATGGGACAGGGTCCAGATACGCAGTATTTT. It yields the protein CASMGQGPDTQYF.

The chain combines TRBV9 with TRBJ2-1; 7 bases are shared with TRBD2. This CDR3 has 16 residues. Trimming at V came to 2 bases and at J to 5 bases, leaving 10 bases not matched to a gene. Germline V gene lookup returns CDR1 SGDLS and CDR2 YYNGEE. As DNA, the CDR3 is TGTGCCAGCAGCGTCGAGCCGCGGGGGATCAACAATGAGCAGTTCTTC. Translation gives CASSVEPRGINNEQFF.

The chain's CDR3 is CASSLSPAGQPQHF. CDR3 DNA: TGTGCCAGCAGCTTATCGCCCGCGGGTCAGCCCCAGCATTTT. The chain carries TRBV5-6 and TRBJ1-5; D is unresolved. This CDR3 is built from 14 residues. The germline gives CDR1 SGHDT, CDR2 YYEEEE. The V gene lost 2 bases and the J gene lost 6 bases, with 12 bases spanning the gap.